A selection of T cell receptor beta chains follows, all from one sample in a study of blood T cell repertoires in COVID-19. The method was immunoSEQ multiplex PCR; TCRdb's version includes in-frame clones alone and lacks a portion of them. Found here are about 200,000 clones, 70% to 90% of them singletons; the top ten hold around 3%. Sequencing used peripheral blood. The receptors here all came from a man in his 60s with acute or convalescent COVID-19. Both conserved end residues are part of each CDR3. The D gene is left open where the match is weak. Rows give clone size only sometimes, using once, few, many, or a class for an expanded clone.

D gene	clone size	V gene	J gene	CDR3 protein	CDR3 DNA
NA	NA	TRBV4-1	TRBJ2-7	CASSQVFGLNVEQYF	TGCGCCAGCAGCCAAGTTTTCGGACTCAATGTCGAGCAGTACTTC
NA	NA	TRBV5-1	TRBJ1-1	CASSSDPPPLPEAFF	TGCGCCAGCAGCTCCGATCCCCCGCCCCTACCTGAAGCTTTCTTT
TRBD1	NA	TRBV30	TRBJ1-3	CAWSAGRGPGNTIYF	TGTGCCTGGAGTGCCGGCAGGGGGCCCGGAAACACCATATATTTT
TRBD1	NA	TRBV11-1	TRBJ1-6	CASRPGQGASPLHF	TGTGCCAGCAGACCAGGACAGGGGGCCTCACCCCTCCACTTT
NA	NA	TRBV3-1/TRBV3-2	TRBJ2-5	CASSHQGRQETQYF	TGTGCCAGCAGCCACCAGGGGCGGCAAGAGACCCAGTACTTC
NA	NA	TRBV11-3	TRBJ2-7	CASSGRSGEQYF	TGTGCCAGCAGTGGGAGGTCGGGCGAGCAGTACTTC
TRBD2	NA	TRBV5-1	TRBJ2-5	CASSFFSGGALETQYF	TGCGCCAGCAGCTTCTTTAGCGGGGGGGCCCTGGAGACCCAGTACTTC
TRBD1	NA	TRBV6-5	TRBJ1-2	CASRPGTGNNYGYTF	TGTGCCAGTCGACCCGGGACAGGGAATAACTATGGCTACACCTTC
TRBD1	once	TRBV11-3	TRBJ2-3	CASSLEGQGPINTQYF	TGTGCCAGCAGCTTAGAGGGACAGGGGCCGATCAATACGCAGTATTTT
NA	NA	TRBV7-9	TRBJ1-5	CASTLGGTRSNQPQHF	TGTGCCAGCACCCTTGGGGGGACTCGTAGCAATCAGCCCCAGCATTTT
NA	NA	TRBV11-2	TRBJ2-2	CASSGGSGGRTGELFF	TGTGCCAGCAGCGGAGGATCGGGGGGCAGAACCGGGGAGCTGTTTTTT
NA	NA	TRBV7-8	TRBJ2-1	CASSFLPGLAYNEQFF	TGTGCCAGCAGCTTCCTACCAGGGTTAGCTTACAATGAGCAGTTCTTC
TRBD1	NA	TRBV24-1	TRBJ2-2	CATSAAGTGLNTGELFF	TGTGCCACCAGTGCCGCCGGGACAGGGCTAAACACCGGGGAGCTGTTTTTT
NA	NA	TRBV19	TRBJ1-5	CASLPLHSNQPQHF	TGTGCCAGTCTACCTCTTCATAGCAATCAGCCCCAGCATTTT
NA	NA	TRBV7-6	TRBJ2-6	CASSLEPTGSYTAGANVLTF	TGTGCCAGCAGCTTAGAACCGACAGGATCCTACACAGCTGGGGCCAACGTCCTGACTTTC
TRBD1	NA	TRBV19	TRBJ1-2	CASSLGTGGLANYGYTF	TGTGCCAGTAGCCTCGGGACAGGGGGTTTAGCTAACTATGGCTACACCTTC
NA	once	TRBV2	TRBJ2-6	CASSETRPSGANVLTF	TGTGCCAGCAGTGAAACGCGTCCGTCTGGGGCCAACGTCCTGACTTTC
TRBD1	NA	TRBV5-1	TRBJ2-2	CASSSGGTGELFF	TGCGCCAGCAGCTCAGGGGGCACCGGGGAGCTGTTTTTT
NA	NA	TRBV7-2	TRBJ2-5	CASSPVVAAETQYF	TGTGCCAGCAGCCCGGTGGTAGCGGCAGAGACCCAGTACTTC
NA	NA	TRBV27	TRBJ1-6	CASSLWGLDSPLHF	TGTGCCAGCAGTTTATGGGGGCTTGATTCACCCCTCCACTTT
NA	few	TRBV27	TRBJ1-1	CASSFRQALGEAFF	TGTGCCAGCAGTTTCAGACAGGCCCTCGGTGAAGCTTTCTTT
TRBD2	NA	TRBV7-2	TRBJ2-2	CASSFRRGGPTGELFF	TGTGCCAGCAGCTTTAGGCGCGGGGGGCCCACCGGGGAGCTGTTTTTT
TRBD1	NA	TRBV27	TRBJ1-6	CASSFRGQDNSPLHF	TGTGCCAGCAGTTTCAGGGGACAGGACAATTCACCCCTCCACTTT
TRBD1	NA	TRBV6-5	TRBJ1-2	CASSRLTGGSDGYTF	TGTGCCAGCAGTAGGCTAACAGGGGGGAGCGATGGCTACACCTTC
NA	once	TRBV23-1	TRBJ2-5	CASSQEGEETQYF	TGCGCCAGCAGTCAAGAAGGGGAAGAGACCCAGTACTTC
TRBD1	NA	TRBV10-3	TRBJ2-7	CAITPDRGVYEQYF	TGTGCCATCACTCCTGACAGGGGTGTCTACGAGCAGTACTTC
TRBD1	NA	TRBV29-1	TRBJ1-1	CSVGGRDRGRGAFF	TGCAGCGTAGGAGGGAGGGACAGGGGGCGAGGAGCTTTCTTT
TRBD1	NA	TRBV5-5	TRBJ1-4	CASSPDAGTGSEKLFF	TGTGCCAGCAGCCCCGACGCCGGGACAGGGTCTGAAAAACTGTTTTTT
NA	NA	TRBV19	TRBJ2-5	CASSAVGETRTQETQYF	TGTGCCAGTAGTGCTGTTGGGGAGACTAGAACCCAAGAGACCCAGTACTTC
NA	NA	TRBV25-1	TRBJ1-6	CASTPTYNSPLHF	TGTGCCAGCACCCCTACCTATAATTCACCCCTCCACTTT